The clone carrying this T cell receptor (beta chain) appeared a few times. Its cognate antigen is unknown. The data belong to a study of identical twins. Study results and limitations: Zero-insertion analyses might be partly confounded by invariant T cells like MAIT and iNKT.

This CDR3 has 15 amino acids. V was cut by 5 bases and J by 4 bases, with 19 bases left in between. Germline CDR1 reads SGHRS; CDR2 reads YFSETQ. TCRdb reprocessed the 5' RACE reads via MiXCR and lists one record per CDR3 protein. Among 650,000 to 750,000 distinct CDR3 sequences listed, approximately 22% were seen once. These same records also appear under a second study, on T cells expressing NK-cell markers. This second report adds: The leading position in the CD3+CD56-NKG2C+ fraction of a handful of donors also went to these clonotypes.

This TCR was recovered from a woman in her late teens or twenties in good health. V usage is TRBV5-1 and J usage is TRBJ2-7; D might be TRBD1 (6 bases). Sequenced input: PBMCs. The CDR3 sequence is CASSLTGTPPYEQYF. CDR3 coding DNA: TGCGCCAGCAGTTTGACCGGGACACCGCCTTACGAGCAGTACTTC.